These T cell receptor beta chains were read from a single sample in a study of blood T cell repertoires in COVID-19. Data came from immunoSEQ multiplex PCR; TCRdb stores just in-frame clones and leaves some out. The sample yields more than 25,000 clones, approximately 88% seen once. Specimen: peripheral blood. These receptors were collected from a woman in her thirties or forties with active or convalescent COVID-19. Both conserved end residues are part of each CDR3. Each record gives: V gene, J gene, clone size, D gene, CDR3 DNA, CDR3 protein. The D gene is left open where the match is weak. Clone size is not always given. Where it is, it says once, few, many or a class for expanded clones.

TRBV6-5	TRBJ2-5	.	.	TGTGCCAGCAGTTATTGGGGCGAATCGGAAGAGACCCAGTACTTC	CASSYWGESEETQYF
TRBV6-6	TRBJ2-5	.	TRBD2	TGTGCCAGCAGTTCCTTGACGGGAGGCGAGACCCAGTACTTC	CASSSLTGGETQYF
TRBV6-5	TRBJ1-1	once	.	TGTGCCAGCAGTACCGGGGGGAGGAGAACTGAAGCTTTCTTT	CASSTGGRRTEAFF
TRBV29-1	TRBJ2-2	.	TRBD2	TGCAGCGTTGAAGGCGGGACTAGCGGGGAAGCAGGGGAGCTGTTTTTT	CSVEGGTSGEAGELFF
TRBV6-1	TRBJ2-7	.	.	TGTGCCAGCAGTGACAGGTTAAGTGGGGCAGACGAGCAGTACTTC	CASSDRLSGADEQYF
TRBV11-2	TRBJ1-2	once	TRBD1	TGTGCCAGCAGCTCCCCGACAGGGGCGGGCTACACCTTC	CASSSPTGAGYTF
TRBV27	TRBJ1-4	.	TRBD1	TGTGCCAGCAGTTTATACCGGACGACAGGGAGGCGTGAAAAACTGTTTTTT	CASSLYRTTGRREKLFF
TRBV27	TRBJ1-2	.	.	TGTGCCAGCAGTTTATCAAAGGCAGGGCAAGGCTACACCTTC	CASSLSKAGQGYTF
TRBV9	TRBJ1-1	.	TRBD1	TGTGCCAGCACCCGGACAGGCTCCAACACTGAAGCTTTCTTT	CASTRTGSNTEAFF
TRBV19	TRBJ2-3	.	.	TGTGCCAGTAGCCGGCCCAGAGGGTTGGGCACAGATACGCAGTATTTT	CASSRPRGLGTDTQYF
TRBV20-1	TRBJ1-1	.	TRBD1	TGCAGTGCTAGTCCCCCGGGACAGGGGTTGGGGAACACTGAAGCTTTCTTT	CSASPPGQGLGNTEAFF
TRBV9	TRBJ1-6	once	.	TGTGCCAGCACCGCGGCGGGAGAGGGGATTTCACCCCTCCACTTT	CASTAAGEGISPLHF
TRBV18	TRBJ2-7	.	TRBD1	TGTGCCAGCTCGCTAAACGGACAGGGGGCCTACGAGCAGTACTTC	CASSLNGQGAYEQYF
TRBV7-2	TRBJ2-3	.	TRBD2	TGTGCCAGCAGCTTAGCACTAGCGGACACTACGCAGTATTTT	CASSLALADTTQYF
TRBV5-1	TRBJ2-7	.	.	TGCGCCAGCAGCTTGGCTCGCTACCCTTACGAGCAGTACTTC	CASSLARYPYEQYF
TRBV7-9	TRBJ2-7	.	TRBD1	TGTGCCAGCAGCAATCCCCTCGACAGGGCCAACGAGCAGTACTTC	CASSNPLDRANEQYF
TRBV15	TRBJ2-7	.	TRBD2	TGTGCCACCAGCAGAGATTCTGGGACTAGCGGATACGAGCAGTACTTC	CATSRDSGTSGYEQYF
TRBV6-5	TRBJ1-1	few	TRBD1	TGTGCCAGTAAGATGGGACAGGGCGAAACTGAAGCTTTCTTT	CASKMGQGETEAFF
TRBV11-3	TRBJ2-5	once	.	TGTGCCAGCAGCTTCGGGGATAATACGGGCGGGTCAGAGACCCAGTACTTC	CASSFGDNTGGSETQYF
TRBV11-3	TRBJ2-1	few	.	TGTGCCAGCAGCTTAGGAATGGCGGGTTCCTACAATGAGCAGTTCTTC	CASSLGMAGSYNEQFF
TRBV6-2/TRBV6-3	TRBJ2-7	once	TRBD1	TGTGCCAGCAGTCGGAACCGGGACAGGGGCTACGAGCAGTACTTC	CASSRNRDRGYEQYF
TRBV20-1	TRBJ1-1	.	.	TGCTCCGGTGCGACAAATCGAGCTTTCTTT	CSGATNRAFF
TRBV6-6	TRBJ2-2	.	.	TGTGCCAGCAGTTACGGCCTCCGCGGGACCGGGGAGCTGTTTTTT	CASSYGLRGTGELFF
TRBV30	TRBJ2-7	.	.	TGTGCCTGGAGTGTTTGGCAGTCCGAGCAGTACTTC	CAWSVWQSEQYF
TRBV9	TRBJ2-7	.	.	TGTGCCAGCAGCGTAGGGCAGGGTGCCTACGAGCAGTACTTC	CASSVGQGAYEQYF
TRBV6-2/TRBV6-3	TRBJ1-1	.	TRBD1	TGTGCCAGCAGTTACCCAGACAGGGGCCGGAACACTGAAGCTTTCTTT	CASSYPDRGRNTEAFF
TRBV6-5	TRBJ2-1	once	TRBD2	TGTGCCAGCAGCCGAGGGACTAGCGGGCCCGATGAGCAGTTCTTC	CASSRGTSGPDEQFF
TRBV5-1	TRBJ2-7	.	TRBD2	TGCGCCAGCAGCTCGGGACTAGCGTTCTACGAGCAGTACTTC	CASSSGLAFYEQYF